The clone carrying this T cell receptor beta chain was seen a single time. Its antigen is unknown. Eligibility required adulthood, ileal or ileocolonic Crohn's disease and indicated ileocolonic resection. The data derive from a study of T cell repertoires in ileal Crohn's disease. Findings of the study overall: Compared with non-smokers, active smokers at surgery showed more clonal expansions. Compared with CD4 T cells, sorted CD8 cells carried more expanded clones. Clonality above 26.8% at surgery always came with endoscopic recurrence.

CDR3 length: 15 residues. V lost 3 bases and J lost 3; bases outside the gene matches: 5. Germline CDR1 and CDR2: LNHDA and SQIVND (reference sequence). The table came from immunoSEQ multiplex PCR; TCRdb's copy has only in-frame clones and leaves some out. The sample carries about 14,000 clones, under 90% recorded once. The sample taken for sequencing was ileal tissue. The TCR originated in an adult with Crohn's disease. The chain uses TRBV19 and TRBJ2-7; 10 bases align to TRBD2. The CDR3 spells CASSIDPSGSYEQYF. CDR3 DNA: TGTGCCAGTAGTATCGACCCTAGCGGGAGCTACGAGCAGTACTTC.